A single sample gave rise to the 12 T cell receptor beta chains below, sequenced in a study of T cells after yellow fever vaccination. TCRdb reprocessed the 5' RACE reads via MiXCR and lists one record per CDR3 protein. The sample contains a few hundred thousand distinct CDR3 sequences, about 3% of which appear only once. This specimen was CD4+ T cells sorted from PBMCs, taken 10 days after the yellow fever booster vaccination. Source of these receptors: a man younger than 30 who received the YFV17D yellow fever vaccine.

There are many counts of this clonotype. The gene calls are TRBV7-3 and TRBJ1-6; D remains ambiguous. Trimming removed 2 bases from V and 8 bases from J, with 7 bases in between. Germline loops: CDR1 SGHTA, CDR2 FQGTGA. The CDR3 spans 13 residues. The CDR3 DNA reads TGTGCCAGCAGCTTAGTCTCGGATTCACCCCTCCACTTT. It encodes CASSLVSDSPLHF.

This clonotype was picked up many times. V gene TRBV7-9 combines with J gene TRBJ2-7, with 11 positions matching TRBD2. CDR1 and CDR2 from the germline V gene are SEHNR and FQNEAQ (reference sequence). This CDR3 spans 15 amino acids. Trimming removed 5 bases from V and 3 bases from J; junction bases left unmatched: 6. CDR3 bases: TGTGCCAGCAGCCTTCTCACTAGCGGGGGCTACGAGCAGTACGTC. Translation gives CASSLLTSGGYEQYV.

The rearrangement links TRBV20-1 to TRBJ1-2, with D possibly TRBD1 on 5 matching bases. Germline CDR1 is DFQATT and CDR2 is SNEGSKA (reference sequence). The length of the CDR3 is 14 residues. Trimming pared 6 bases from V and 5 bases from J, leaving 19 bases between. The CDR3 region is CSAWGGSGAYGYTF. In DNA form, the CDR3 reads TGCAGTGCCTGGGGAGGATCCGGGGCATATGGCTACACCTTC.

This clonotype was observed a handful of times. The chain employs TRBV2 and TRBJ1-4; D perhaps matches TRBD1 (6 bases). The germline V gene has CDR1 SNHLY and CDR2 FYNNEI. CDR3 length: 15 residues. V gave up 3 bases and J gave up 7 bases, with 15 bases separating them. The DNA of the CDR3 is TGTGCCAGCAGTGATCGGGGGCTTGTAGGTGAAAAACTGTTTTTT. Its translation is CASSDRGLVGEKLFF.

This clonotype was detected many times. This chain connects TRBV11-2 to TRBJ1-5; D is undetermined. There are 15 residues in the CDR3. Trimming took 7 bases from V and 0 from J, leaving 13 bases between them. Germline CDR1 reads SGHAT; CDR2 reads FQNNGV. CDR3 region: CASNIDSHSNQPQHF. The CDR3 region has the DNA TGTGCCAGCAATATCGATAGCCATAGCAATCAGCCCCAGCATTTT.

The genes are TRBV20-1 and TRBJ1-4; D ambiguous. CDR3 size: 14 residues. V was shortened by 5 bases and J by 6 bases, with 16 bases between the two germline ends. The V gene's germline CDR1 is DFQATT and CDR2 SNEGSKA (reference sequence). CDR3 residues: CSAPRSGWDEKLFF. The CDR3 nucleotides are TGCAGTGCTCCCCGGTCTGGGTGGGATGAAAAACTGTTTTTT.

This clonotype appeared many times. The chain joins TRBV3-1 to TRBJ2-6, with a weak D call TRBD1 (6 bases). The germline V and J ends were trimmed by 4 bases and 7 bases, with 17 bases remaining between them. CDR3 length: 16 amino acids. From germline, CDR1 is LGHDT and CDR2 YNNKEL (reference sequence). The CDR3 nucleotides are TGTGCCAGCAGCCCCCCCCACTCGACAGGAGCCAACGTCCTGACTTTC. Translating gives CASSPPHSTGANVLTF.

This clonotype has more than one count but fewer than ten. The rearrangement links TRBV6-5 to TRBJ1-1; TRBD1 is a possible D gene (6 bases). The germline V gene encodes CDR1 MNHEY and CDR2 SVGAGI. Trimming took off 6 bases at V and 4 bases at J, with 12 bases between the two ends. The CDR3 loop spans 13 amino acids. The CDR3 spells CASRVQGTTEAFF. CDR3 coding DNA: TGTGCCAGCAGAGTACAGGGAACCACTGAAGCTTTCTTT.

The V call is TRBV7-3, the J call TRBJ1-2; 7 nucleotides match TRBD1. The length of the CDR3 is 14 residues. Germline values: CDR1 SGHTA, CDR2 FQGTGA. V dropped 1 base and J dropped 3; count of bases not matched to a gene: 2. The CDR3 sequence: CASSLKGADYGYTF. CDR3 nucleotides: TGTGCCAGCAGCTTAAAGGGGGCAGACTATGGCTACACCTTC.

This clonotype was picked up many times. The rearrangement links TRBV2 to TRBJ1-1, with a tentative D call TRBD1 (5 bases). Germline V gene lookup returns CDR1 SNHLY and CDR2 FYNNEI. V was clipped by 6 bases and J by 0 bases, with 8 bases between them. The CDR3 is 13 amino acids. For the CDR3, the DNA is TGTGCCAGCAGGAGGGACGTGAACACTGAAGCTTTCTTT. Translation gives CASRRDVNTEAFF.

This clonotype was seen at least ten times. V gene TRBV7-3 combines with J gene TRBJ2-2; either TRBD1 or TRBD2 may supply D (7 bases each). Germline assignment: CDR1 SGHTA and CDR2 FQGTGA. CDR3 length: 16 amino acids. The V and J ends lost 3 bases and 2 bases respectively, with 13 bases between them. The CDR3 sequence is CASSFQGGLNTGELFF. The CDR3 DNA sequence: TGTGCCAGCAGCTTCCAGGGGGGGCTAAACACCGGGGAGCTGTTTTTT.

This clonotype showed up many times. The chain carries TRBV7-6 and TRBJ1-1; 9 bases fit TRBD1. Germline values: CDR1 SGHVS, CDR2 FNYEAQ. The V segment lost 1 base and the J segment 5 bases; nucleotides outside the gene matches: 5. The CDR3 runs to 15 residues. This CDR3 reads CASSLETGGLTEAFF. As DNA, the CDR3 is TGTGCCAGCAGCTTAGAAACAGGGGGCTTAACTGAAGCTTTCTTT. Together with reference TRBV7-6 and TRBJ1-1, the CDR3 gives the full variable domain: GAGVSQSPRYKVTKRGQDVALRCDPISGHVSLYWYRQALGQGPEFLTYFNYEAQQDKSGLPNDRFSAERPEGSISTLTIQRTEQRDSAMYRCASSLETGGLTEAFFGQGTRLTVV.